These T cell receptor beta chains were read from a single sample in a study of cytomegalovirus exposure and HLA in healthy donors. The data were produced by immunoSEQ multiplex PCR, yet TCRdb's version contains in-frame clones alone and is incomplete. The sample consists of 150,000 to 200,000 clones, 75% of them appearing once. Sample: PBMCs. The receptors here all came from a male donor in good health and CMV-seronegative. The CDR3 runs from the conserved cysteine through the conserved F or W. A D gene is named only where the DNA matches it firmly. Size values are once, few and many counts, or a class for expanded clones, and some rows have none.

j_call d_call v_call clone_size cdr3_aa cdr3_nt
TRBJ1-2 TRBD1 TRBV6-5 NA CASSEPGQGIYGYTF TGTGCCAGCAGCGAACCGGGACAGGGGATATATGGCTACACCTTC
TRBJ2-7 TRBD1 TRBV5-1 NA CASSLARDRAYEQYF TGCGCCAGCAGCTTGGCCCGGGACAGGGCCTACGAGCAGTACTTC
TRBJ1-2 NA TRBV5-4 NA CASSLGTDRLWGYTF TGTGCCAGCAGCTTGGGGACAGATAGATTATGGGGCTACACCTTC
TRBJ2-7 NA TRBV10-3 NA CAISEWQTYEQYF TGTGCCATCAGTGAGTGGCAGACCTACGAGCAGTACTTC
TRBJ2-2 NA TRBV2 NA CASSGGAGELFF TGTGCCAGCAGTGGCGGGGCCGGGGAGCTGTTTTTT
TRBJ2-3 NA TRBV28 NA CASQKGADTQYF TGTGCCAGCCAAAAAGGGGCAGATACGCAGTATTTT
TRBJ2-1 TRBD2 TRBV2 NA CASSARRLAGGRIVDEQFF TGTGCCAGCAGTGCCCGACGACTAGCGGGGGGCCGAATTGTAGATGAGCAGTTCTTC
TRBJ2-5 TRBD2 TRBV5-1 NA CASSLPLAAQETQYF TGCGCCAGCAGCCTTCCCCTAGCGGCCCAAGAGACCCAGTACTTC
TRBJ1-2 NA TRBV4-3 NA CASSQIQGSLNYGYTF TGCGCCAGCAGCCAGATACAGGGATCGCTTAACTATGGCTACACCTTC
TRBJ2-3 NA TRBV5-1 NA CASSLVSGSSTDTQYF TGCGCCAGCAGCTTGGTATCGGGTTCTAGCACAGATACGCAGTATTTT
TRBJ1-1 TRBD1 TRBV28 few CASITGQGSAFF TGTGCCAGTATCACGGGACAGGGTTCAGCTTTCTTT
TRBJ2-1 NA TRBV29-1 NA CSVEVAGSPNEQFF TGCAGCGTTGAAGTTGCGGGATCCCCCAATGAGCAGTTCTTC
TRBJ1-1 TRBD1 TRBV6-5 NA CASSYTRGQKAFF TGTGCCAGCAGTTATACCCGGGGACAGAAAGCTTTCTTT
TRBJ1-1 TRBD1 TRBV18 NA CASSRGEGGGGTEAFF TGTGCCAGCTCCCGGGGCGAAGGGGGCGGCGGCACTGAAGCTTTCTTT
TRBJ1-2 TRBD1 TRBV5-8 NA CASSLAGTGEIYYGYTF TGTGCCAGCAGCTTGGCCGGTACAGGGGAGATCTACTATGGCTACACCTTC
TRBJ2-7 TRBD2 TRBV6-5 NA CASSPPGGASYEQYF TGTGCCAGCAGTCCCCCCGGGGGGGCCTCCTACGAGCAGTACTTC
TRBJ1-6 TRBD1 TRBV4-3 NA CASSRGTGVNSPLHF TGCGCCAGCAGCCGTGGGACAGGGGTTAATTCACCCCTCCACTTT